The clone carrying this T cell receptor (beta chain) was recorded many times. The length of the CDR3 is 13 residues. The V gene lost 4 bases and the J gene lost 4 bases, with 10 bases spanning the gap. The V gene's germline CDR1 is SEHNR and CDR2 FQNEAQ (reference sequence). One entry per CDR3 protein results from TCRdb running MiXCR on the RT-PCR reads. The sample holds 650,000 to 800,000 distinct CDR3 sequences, more than 13% seen once. The chain is built from TRBV7-9 and TRBJ1-1, with D perhaps TRBD1 (5 bases). Sequencing input: memory CD4+ T cells from blood. This receptor was taken from a female donor in good health, serving as a healthy control. This chain's CDR3 is CASSWGWGTEAFF. The DNA for the CDR3 is TGTGCCAGCAGCTGGGGGTGGGGCACTGAAGCTTTCTTT.